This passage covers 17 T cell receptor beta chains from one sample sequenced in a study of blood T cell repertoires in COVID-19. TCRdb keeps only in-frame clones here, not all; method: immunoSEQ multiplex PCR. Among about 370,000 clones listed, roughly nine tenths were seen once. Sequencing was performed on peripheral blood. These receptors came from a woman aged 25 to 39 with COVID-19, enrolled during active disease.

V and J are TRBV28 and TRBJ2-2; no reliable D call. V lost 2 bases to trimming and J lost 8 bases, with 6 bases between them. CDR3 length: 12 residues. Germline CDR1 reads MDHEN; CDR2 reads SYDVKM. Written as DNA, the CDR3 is TGTGCCAGCAGTTTAGGAGTGGGGGAGCTGTTTTTT. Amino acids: CASSLGVGELFF.

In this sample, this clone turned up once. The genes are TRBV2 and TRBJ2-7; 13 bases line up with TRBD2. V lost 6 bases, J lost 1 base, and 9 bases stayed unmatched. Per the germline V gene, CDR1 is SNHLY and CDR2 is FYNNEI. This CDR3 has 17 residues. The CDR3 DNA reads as TGTGCCAGCAGCCTCGGACTAGCGGGAGAGTCGTCCTACGAGCAGTACGTC. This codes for CASSLGLAGESSYEQYV.

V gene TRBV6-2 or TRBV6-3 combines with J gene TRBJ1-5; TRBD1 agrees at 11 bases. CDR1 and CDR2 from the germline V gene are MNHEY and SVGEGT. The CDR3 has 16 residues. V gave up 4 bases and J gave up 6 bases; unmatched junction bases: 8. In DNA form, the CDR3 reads TGTGCCAGCAGTTTTTGGACAGGGGGCGCAGGTCAGCCCCAGCATTTT. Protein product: CASSFWTGGAGQPQHF.

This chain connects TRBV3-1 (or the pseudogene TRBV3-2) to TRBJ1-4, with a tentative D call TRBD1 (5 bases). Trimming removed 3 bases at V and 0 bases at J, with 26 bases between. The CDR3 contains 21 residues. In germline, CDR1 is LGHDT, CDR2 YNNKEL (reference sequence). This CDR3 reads CASSHQRQGGGRLATNEKLFF. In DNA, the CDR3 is TGTGCCAGCAGCCATCAGCGGCAGGGAGGCGGTCGGCTAGCAACTAATGAAAAACTGTTTTTT.

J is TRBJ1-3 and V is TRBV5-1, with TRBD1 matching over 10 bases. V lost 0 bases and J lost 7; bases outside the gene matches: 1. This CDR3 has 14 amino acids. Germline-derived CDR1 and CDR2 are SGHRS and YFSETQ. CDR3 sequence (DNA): TGCGCCAGCAGCTTGGGACAGGGGGCGAACACCATATATTTT. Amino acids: CASSLGQGANTIYF.

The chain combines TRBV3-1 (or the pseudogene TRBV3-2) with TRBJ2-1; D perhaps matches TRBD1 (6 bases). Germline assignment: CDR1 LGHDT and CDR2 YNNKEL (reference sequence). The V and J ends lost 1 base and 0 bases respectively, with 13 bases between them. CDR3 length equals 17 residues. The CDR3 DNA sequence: TGTGCCAGCAGCCAAGTTTGGACAGAGCCCTCCTACAATGAGCAGTTCTTC. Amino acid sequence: CASSQVWTEPSYNEQFF.

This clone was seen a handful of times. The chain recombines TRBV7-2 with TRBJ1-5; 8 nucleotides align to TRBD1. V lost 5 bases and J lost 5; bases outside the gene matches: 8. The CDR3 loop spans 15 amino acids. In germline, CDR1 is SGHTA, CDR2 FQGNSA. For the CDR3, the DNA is TGTGCCAGCAGCCAAAGGACAGGGTTTGATCAGCCCCAGCATTTT. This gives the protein CASSQRTGFDQPQHF.

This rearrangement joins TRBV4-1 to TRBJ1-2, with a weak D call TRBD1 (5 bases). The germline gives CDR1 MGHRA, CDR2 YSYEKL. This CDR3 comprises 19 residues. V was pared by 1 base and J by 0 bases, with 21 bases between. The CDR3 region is CASSQGGSLTSPTNYGYTF. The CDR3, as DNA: TGCGCCAGCAGCCAAGGGGGCAGCTTAACATCACCGACTAACTATGGCTACACCTTC.

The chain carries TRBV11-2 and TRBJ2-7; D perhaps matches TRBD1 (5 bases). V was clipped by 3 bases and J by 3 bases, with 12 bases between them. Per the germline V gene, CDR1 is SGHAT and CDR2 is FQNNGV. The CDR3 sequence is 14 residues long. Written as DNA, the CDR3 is TGTGCCAGCAGCTTGGGGCAGGGTTACTACGAGCAGTACTTC. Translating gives CASSLGQGYYEQYF.

CDR3 loop: CASNPTAGLASDTQYF. The CDR3 DNA reads TGCGCCAGCAACCCCACGGCGGGACTTGCGTCAGATACGCAGTATTTT. The J gene is TRBJ2-3, the V gene TRBV5-1, with a possible D match to TRBD2 (6 bases). CDR1 SGHRS and CDR2 YFSETQ come from the germline V gene. The CDR3 runs to 16 residues. With 6 bases removed from V and 4 bases from J, the gap between germline ends came to 21 bases.

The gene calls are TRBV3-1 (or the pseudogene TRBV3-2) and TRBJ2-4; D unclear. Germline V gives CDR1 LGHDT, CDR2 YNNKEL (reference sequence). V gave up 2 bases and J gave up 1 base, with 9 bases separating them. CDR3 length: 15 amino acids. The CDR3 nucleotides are TGTGCCAGCAGCCAACACGGTCTGGCCAAAAACATTCAGTACTTC. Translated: CASSQHGLAKNIQYF.

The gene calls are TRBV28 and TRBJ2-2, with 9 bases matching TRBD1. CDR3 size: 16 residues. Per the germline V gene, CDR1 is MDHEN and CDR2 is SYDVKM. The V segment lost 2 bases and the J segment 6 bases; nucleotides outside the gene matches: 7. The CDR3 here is CASSLGGTGMSGELFF. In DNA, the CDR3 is TGTGCCAGCAGTTTAGGCGGGACAGGGATGTCCGGGGAGCTGTTTTTT.

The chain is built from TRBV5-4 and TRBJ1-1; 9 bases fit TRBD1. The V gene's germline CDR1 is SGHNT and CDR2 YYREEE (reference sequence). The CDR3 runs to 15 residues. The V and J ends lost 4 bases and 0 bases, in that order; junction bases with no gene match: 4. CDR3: CASSPGQGLNTEAFF. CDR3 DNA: TGTGCCAGCAGCCCGGGACAGGGCCTGAACACTGAAGCTTTCTTT.

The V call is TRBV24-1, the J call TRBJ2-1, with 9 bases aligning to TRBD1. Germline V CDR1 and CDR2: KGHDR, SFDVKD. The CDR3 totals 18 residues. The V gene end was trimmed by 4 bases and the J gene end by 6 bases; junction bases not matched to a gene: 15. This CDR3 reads CATSDSWAGTGYGNEQFF. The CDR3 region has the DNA TGTGCCACCAGTGACTCTTGGGCCGGGACAGGGTACGGCAATGAGCAGTTCTTC.

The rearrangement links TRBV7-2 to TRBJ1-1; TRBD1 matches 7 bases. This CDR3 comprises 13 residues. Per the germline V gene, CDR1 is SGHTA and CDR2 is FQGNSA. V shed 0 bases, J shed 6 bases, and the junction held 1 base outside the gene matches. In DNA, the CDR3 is TGTGCCAGCAGCTTAGCAGGGGGCGCTGAAGCTTTCTTT. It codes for CASSLAGGAEAFF.

The CDR3 reads CASSLAARELSTDTQYF. The CDR3 DNA sequence: TGTGCCAGCAGCTTAGCAGCGCGGGAGCTTAGCACAGATACGCAGTATTTT. The chain recombines TRBV7-9 with TRBJ2-3; 7 bases fit TRBD2. The V segment lost 0 bases and the J segment 0 bases; nucleotides outside the gene matches: 6. CDR1 is SEHNR, CDR2 FQNEAQ, per germline (reference sequence). The CDR3 runs 17 residues.

This CDR3 is CASMDRGPNQPQHF. CDR3 nucleotide sequence: TGTGCCAGCATGGACAGGGGCCCTAATCAGCCCCAGCATTTT. The rearrangement joins TRBV25-1 to TRBJ1-5; 9 nucleotides agree with TRBD1. This CDR3 is 14 amino acids long. After removal of 7 bases from V and 4 bases from J, the junction contained 5 bases not matched to a gene. Germline CDR1 MGHDK, CDR2 SYGVNS.